Here is one T cell receptor (beta chain) with its context. Per the authors' pipeline: By means of reference gene primer amplification, nucleated cell counts were estimated. Assay used: immunoSEQ multiplex PCR; TCRdb lists only in-frame clones, some missing. V, J and clone size reflect that table, while D and trimming were determined from the DNA. The data contain approximately 260,000 clones, approximately 80% of them singletons. V dropped 3 bases and J dropped 2 bases, with 11 bases sitting between them. This CDR3 spans 14 amino acids. Per the germline V gene, CDR1 is DFQATT and CDR2 is SNEGSKA (reference sequence). This sample stems from a study of blood T cell repertoires in COVID-19. Overall study context: Some COVID-19 samples were acute and others convalescent; all came from the United States, Italy and Spain. PBMCs, B-cell-depleted T cells, or T cells provided the cDNA or gDNA that made up the material.

Sequenced sample: peripheral blood. The receptor was isolated from a human donor in a cohort sampled during active COVID-19. This chain uses TRBV20-1 with TRBJ1-5; D may be TRBD1 (6 bases). The CDR3: CSASGGSRNQPQHF. The CDR3 DNA sequence: TGCAGTGCTAGTGGGGGCAGCCGCAATCAGCCCCAGCATTTT.